These 14 T cell receptor beta chains were sequenced from one sample in a study of OX40 agonist ivuxolimab in advanced cancers. The table came from immunoSEQ multiplex PCR; TCRdb's copy has only in-frame clones and leaves some out. Among 80,000 to 95,000 clones listed, approximately 83% were seen once. The sample consisted of CD4+ or CD8+ T cells sorted from blood, taken in a trial of the OX40 agonist ivuxolimab. These receptor sequences come from an adult with an advanced solid tumor such as melanoma, head and neck, liver or kidney cancer.

The chain employs TRBV7-9 and TRBJ2-1; TRBD2 might be the D (5 bases). V lost 7 bases and J 3 bases, leaving 16 bases between the germline ends. The CDR3 runs 15 residues. CDR1 SEHNR and CDR2 FQNEAQ come from the germline V gene (reference sequence). The CDR3 bases are TGTGCCAGCACCCCAGGTGGCGGGCACTACAATGAGCAGTTCTTC. This translates into CASTPGGGHYNEQFF.

This clone was recorded once. The chain combines TRBV9 with TRBJ2-5, with D uncertain. Trimming pared 0 bases from V and 4 bases from J, leaving 13 bases between. The CDR3 is 15 residues long. Germline V gene sequence: CDR1 SGDLS, CDR2 YYNGEE. The chain's CDR3 is CASSVGLNFGETQYF. In DNA, the CDR3 is TGTGCCAGCAGCGTAGGGTTGAATTTTGGAGAGACCCAGTACTTC. Looking up the rest from reference TRBV9 and TRBJ2-5 gives the full variable domain: DSGVTQTPKHLITATGQRVTLRCSPRSGDLSVYWYQQSLDQGLQFLIQYYNGEERAKGNILERFSAQQFPDLHSELNLSSLELGDSALYFCASSVGLNFGETQYFGPGTRLLVL.

The chain uses TRBV4-3 and TRBJ1-2, with a possible D match to TRBD1 (5 bases). This CDR3 spans 18 amino acids. Germline V gene data show CDR1 as LGHNA and CDR2 as YSLEER. The V gene lost 0 bases and the J gene lost 3 bases, with 20 bases spanning the gap. The CDR3 sequence is CASSQDKRRRAGDYGYTF. CDR3 DNA sequence: TGCGCCAGCAGCCAAGATAAAAGACGCAGGGCGGGTGACTATGGCTACACCTTC.

V and J are TRBV10-3 and TRBJ1-2; possible D gene TRBD1, 5 bases. CDR3 length equals 14 residues. The ends were cut back, 10 bases at V and 7 bases at J, with 22 bases in the middle. Per germline, CDR1 ENHRY and CDR2 SYGVKD. CDR3 amino acids: CATSGGPNTIGYTF. CDR3 coding DNA: TGTGCCACCTCGGGGGGTCCTAACACAATTGGCTACACCTTC.

This rearrangement joins TRBV19 to TRBJ1-2; the match to TRBD1 covers 11 bases. V shed 7 bases, J shed 2 bases, and the junction held 6 bases outside the gene matches. The CDR3 length is 15 residues. Germline lookup yields CDR1 LNHDA and CDR2 SQIVND (reference sequence). CDR3 sequence (DNA): TGTGCCAGTACCAAAAGGGACAGGGGGAACTATGGCTACACCTTC. It translates to CASTKRDRGNYGYTF. The full variable domain, its missing parts supplied by reference TRBV19 and TRBJ1-2, is DGGITQSPKYLFRKEGQNVTLSCEQNLNHDAMYWYRQDPGQGLRLIYYSQIVNDFQKGDIAEGYSVSREKKESFPLTVTSAQKNPTAFYLCASTKRDRGNYGYTFGSGTRLTVV.

The rearrangement uses TRBV5-1 and TRBJ2-4, with D possibly being TRBD1 (6 bases). The CDR3 has 15 amino acids. Germline CDR1 SGHRS, CDR2 YFSETQ. V lost 2 bases and J lost 3, with 12 bases in between. The chain's CDR3 is CASSFQGLDKNIQYF. The CDR3 coding sequence is TGCGCCAGCAGCTTTCAGGGGCTCGACAAAAACATTCAGTACTTC.

The chain is built from TRBV5-1 and TRBJ2-3; TRBD1 or TRBD2 may be the D gene (6 bases each). The germline V gene has CDR1 SGHRS and CDR2 YFSETQ. V dropped 4 bases and J dropped 6 bases, with 18 bases sitting between them. The CDR3 runs 15 residues. CDR3 sequence reads: CASSAGQASGDTQYF. DNA of the CDR3: TGCGCCAGCAGCGCGGGACAAGCAAGCGGGGATACGCAGTATTTT.

The chain employs TRBV5-4 and TRBJ2-2; D is unclear. The germline CDR1 and CDR2 sequences are SGHNT and YYREEE (reference sequence). Deletions cut 2 bases from V and 1 base from J, with 6 bases between. This CDR3 is 14 amino acids long. CDR3 protein: CASSLGRNTGELFF. CDR3 sequence (DNA): TGTGCCAGCAGCTTAGGACGGAACACCGGGGAGCTGTTTTTT.

This rearrangement joins TRBV7-2 to TRBJ2-1, with D unresolved. V gave up 1 base and J gave up 5 bases, with 12 bases separating them. Germline CDR1 and CDR2: SGHTA and FQGNSA. This CDR3 is built from 15 residues. CDR3 sequence reads: CASSLGPYSDNEQFF. The CDR3 nucleotides are TGTGCCAGCAGCTTAGGCCCCTACTCTGACAATGAGCAGTTCTTC.

Only a few counts were recorded for this clone. The genes are TRBV19 and TRBJ2-5, with D perhaps matching TRBD1 (5 bases). TRBJ2-7 explains the end of the DNA better; the J call may be wrong. Germline CDR1 is LNHDA and CDR2 is SQIVND (reference sequence). The length of the CDR3 is 13 residues. The CDR3 loop is CATLDSNLYEQYF. CDR3 nucleotides: TGTGCCACTTTAGACAGCAACCTCTACGAGCAGTACTTC.

This rearrangement joins TRBV28 to TRBJ2-7; the D gene is possibly TRBD2 (6 bases). Germline assignment: CDR1 MDHEN and CDR2 SYDVKM. The CDR3 is 15 amino acids. V gave up 3 bases and J gave up 2 bases, with 14 bases separating them. The CDR3 sequence is CASSFWGVKTYEQYF. CDR3 in DNA: TGTGCCAGCAGTTTTTGGGGGGTCAAAACCTACGAGCAGTACTTC. Together with reference TRBV28 and TRBJ2-7, the CDR3 gives the full variable domain: DVKVTQSSRYLVKRTGEKVFLECVQDMDHENMFWYRQDPGLGLRLIYFSYDVKMKEKGDIPEGYSVSREKKERFSLILESASTNQTSMYLCASSFWGVKTYEQYFGPGTRLTVT.

This rearrangement joins TRBV28 to TRBJ1-1, with 7 nucleotides matching TRBD1. The CDR3 is 16 amino acids. Germline CDR1 reads MDHEN; CDR2 reads SYDVKM. The V and J ends lost 5 bases and 11 bases, in that order; junction bases with no gene match: 20. CDR3 nucleotides: TGTGCCAGCAGTGGGGTAGAGGGGAGGGGGCTGAGGCCCGCTTTCTTT. Protein: CASSGVEGRGLRPAFF. Supplemented by reference TRBV28 and TRBJ1-1, the full variable domain reads DVKVTQSSRYLVKRTGEKVFLECVQDMDHENMFWYRQDPGLGLRLIYFSYDVKMKEKGDIPEGYSVSREKKERFSLILESASTNQTSMYLCASSGVEGRGLRPAFFGQGTRLTVV.

This clone was picked up a small number of times. The chain carries TRBV25-1 and TRBJ1-5; no reliable D call. Germline V CDR1 and CDR2: MGHDK, SYGVNS. The CDR3 has 11 amino acids. The ends were cut back, 2 bases at V and 13 bases at J, with 9 bases in the middle. CDR3 nucleotides: TGTGCCAGCAGTGAAGTACATCTACAGCATTTT. Its protein product is CASSEVHLQHF.

This rearrangement joins TRBV5-6 to TRBJ1-2, with no clear D. V lost 7 bases to trimming and J lost 0 bases, with 10 bases between them. Germline loops: CDR1 SGHDT, CDR2 YYEEEE. The CDR3 sequence is 13 residues long. The DNA for the CDR3 is TGTGCCAGCTTTCCACGTCCTAACTATGGCTACACCTTC. It encodes CASFPRPNYGYTF. Full variable domain (remainder filled in from reference TRBV5-6 and TRBJ1-2): DAGVTQSPTHLIKTRGQQVTLRCSPKSGHDTVSWYQQALGQGPQFIFQYYEEEERQRGNFPDRFSGHQFPNYSSELNVNALLLGDSALYLCASFPRPNYGYTFGSGTRLTVV.